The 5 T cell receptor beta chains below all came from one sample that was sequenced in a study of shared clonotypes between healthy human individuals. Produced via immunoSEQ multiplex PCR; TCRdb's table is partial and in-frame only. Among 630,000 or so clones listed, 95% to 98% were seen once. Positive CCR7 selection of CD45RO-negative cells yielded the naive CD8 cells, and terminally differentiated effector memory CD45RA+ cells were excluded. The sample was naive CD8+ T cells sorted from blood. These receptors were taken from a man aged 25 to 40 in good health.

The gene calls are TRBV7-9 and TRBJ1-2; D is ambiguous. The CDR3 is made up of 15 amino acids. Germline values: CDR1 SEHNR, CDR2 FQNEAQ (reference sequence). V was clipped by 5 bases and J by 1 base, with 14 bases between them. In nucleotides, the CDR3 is TGTGCCAGCAGCCCCATAATAAGTGATAACTATGGCTACACCTTC. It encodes CASSPIISDNYGYTF. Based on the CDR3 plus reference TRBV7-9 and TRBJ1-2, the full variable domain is DTGVSQNPRHKITKRGQNVTFRCDPISEHNRLYWYRQTLGQGPEFLTYFQNEAQLEKSRLLSDRFSAERPKGSFSTLEIQRTEQGDSAMYLCASSPIISDNYGYTFGSGTRLTVV.

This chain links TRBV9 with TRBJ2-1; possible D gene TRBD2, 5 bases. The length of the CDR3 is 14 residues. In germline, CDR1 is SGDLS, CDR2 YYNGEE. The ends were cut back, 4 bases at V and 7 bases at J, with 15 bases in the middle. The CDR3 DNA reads TGTGCCAGCAGCCCCCCACTTCGACTAAATGAGCAGTTCTTC. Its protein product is CASSPPLRLNEQFF.

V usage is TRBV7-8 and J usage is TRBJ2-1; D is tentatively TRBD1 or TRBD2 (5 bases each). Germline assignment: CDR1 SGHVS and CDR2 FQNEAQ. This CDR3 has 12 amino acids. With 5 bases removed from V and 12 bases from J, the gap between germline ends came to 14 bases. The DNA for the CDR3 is TGTGCCAGCAGCCCTGCCGGGACCTGGCAGTTCTTC. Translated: CASSPAGTWQFF.

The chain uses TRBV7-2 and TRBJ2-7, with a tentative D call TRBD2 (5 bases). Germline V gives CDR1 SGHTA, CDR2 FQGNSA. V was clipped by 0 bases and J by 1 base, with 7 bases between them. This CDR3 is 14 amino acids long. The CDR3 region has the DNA TGTGCCAGCAGCTTAGCGGGAGTTTCCTACGAGCAGTACTTC. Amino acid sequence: CASSLAGVSYEQYF.

The CDR3 protein is CAWSYSTGYGYTF. The CDR3 region has the DNA TGTGCCTGGAGTTACAGTACAGGGTACGGCTACACCTTC. The chain has TRBV30 and TRBJ1-2; TRBD1 is a possible D gene (6 bases). In germline, CDR1 is GTSNPN, CDR2 SVGIG (reference sequence). V was pared by 2 bases and J by 8 bases, with 15 bases between. This CDR3 region has 13 residues.